This T cell receptor beta chain was observed in a study of cytomegalovirus exposure and HLA in healthy donors. Study-wide results and caveats: Immune exposure data for these donors was limited to CMV serostatus. Across all donors, roughly uniform sequencing depth was an assumption of the presence/absence analyses. TCR sequences were mostly rare, though some public TCRs occurred in many donors. Segments of the TCR beta V type were, in most cases, productive about 90% or about 30% of the time in an earlier analysis.

Concerning this clone itself: Its specificity is not known.

Primers: 60 Vbeta forward and 13 Jbeta reverse. This table comes from immunoSEQ multiplex PCR, and its TCRdb copy is limited to in-frame clones, with some not included. The sample records some 140,000 clones, roughly 85% being singletons. Sequencing was done on a sample of PBMCs. This clonotype was sampled from a man between 35 and 55 years old in good health and CMV-seronegative.

DNA for the CDR3: TGTGCCAGCAGCCAAACACAGGGCCCCTACGAGCAGTACTTC. Translated: CASSQTQGPYEQYF. The rearrangement links TRBV7-8 to TRBJ2-5; D is possibly TRBD1 (6 bases). Matching the DNA end better, TRBJ2-7 makes the J call doubtful. CDR3 length: 14 residues. Germline CDR1 SGHVS, CDR2 FQNEAQ.